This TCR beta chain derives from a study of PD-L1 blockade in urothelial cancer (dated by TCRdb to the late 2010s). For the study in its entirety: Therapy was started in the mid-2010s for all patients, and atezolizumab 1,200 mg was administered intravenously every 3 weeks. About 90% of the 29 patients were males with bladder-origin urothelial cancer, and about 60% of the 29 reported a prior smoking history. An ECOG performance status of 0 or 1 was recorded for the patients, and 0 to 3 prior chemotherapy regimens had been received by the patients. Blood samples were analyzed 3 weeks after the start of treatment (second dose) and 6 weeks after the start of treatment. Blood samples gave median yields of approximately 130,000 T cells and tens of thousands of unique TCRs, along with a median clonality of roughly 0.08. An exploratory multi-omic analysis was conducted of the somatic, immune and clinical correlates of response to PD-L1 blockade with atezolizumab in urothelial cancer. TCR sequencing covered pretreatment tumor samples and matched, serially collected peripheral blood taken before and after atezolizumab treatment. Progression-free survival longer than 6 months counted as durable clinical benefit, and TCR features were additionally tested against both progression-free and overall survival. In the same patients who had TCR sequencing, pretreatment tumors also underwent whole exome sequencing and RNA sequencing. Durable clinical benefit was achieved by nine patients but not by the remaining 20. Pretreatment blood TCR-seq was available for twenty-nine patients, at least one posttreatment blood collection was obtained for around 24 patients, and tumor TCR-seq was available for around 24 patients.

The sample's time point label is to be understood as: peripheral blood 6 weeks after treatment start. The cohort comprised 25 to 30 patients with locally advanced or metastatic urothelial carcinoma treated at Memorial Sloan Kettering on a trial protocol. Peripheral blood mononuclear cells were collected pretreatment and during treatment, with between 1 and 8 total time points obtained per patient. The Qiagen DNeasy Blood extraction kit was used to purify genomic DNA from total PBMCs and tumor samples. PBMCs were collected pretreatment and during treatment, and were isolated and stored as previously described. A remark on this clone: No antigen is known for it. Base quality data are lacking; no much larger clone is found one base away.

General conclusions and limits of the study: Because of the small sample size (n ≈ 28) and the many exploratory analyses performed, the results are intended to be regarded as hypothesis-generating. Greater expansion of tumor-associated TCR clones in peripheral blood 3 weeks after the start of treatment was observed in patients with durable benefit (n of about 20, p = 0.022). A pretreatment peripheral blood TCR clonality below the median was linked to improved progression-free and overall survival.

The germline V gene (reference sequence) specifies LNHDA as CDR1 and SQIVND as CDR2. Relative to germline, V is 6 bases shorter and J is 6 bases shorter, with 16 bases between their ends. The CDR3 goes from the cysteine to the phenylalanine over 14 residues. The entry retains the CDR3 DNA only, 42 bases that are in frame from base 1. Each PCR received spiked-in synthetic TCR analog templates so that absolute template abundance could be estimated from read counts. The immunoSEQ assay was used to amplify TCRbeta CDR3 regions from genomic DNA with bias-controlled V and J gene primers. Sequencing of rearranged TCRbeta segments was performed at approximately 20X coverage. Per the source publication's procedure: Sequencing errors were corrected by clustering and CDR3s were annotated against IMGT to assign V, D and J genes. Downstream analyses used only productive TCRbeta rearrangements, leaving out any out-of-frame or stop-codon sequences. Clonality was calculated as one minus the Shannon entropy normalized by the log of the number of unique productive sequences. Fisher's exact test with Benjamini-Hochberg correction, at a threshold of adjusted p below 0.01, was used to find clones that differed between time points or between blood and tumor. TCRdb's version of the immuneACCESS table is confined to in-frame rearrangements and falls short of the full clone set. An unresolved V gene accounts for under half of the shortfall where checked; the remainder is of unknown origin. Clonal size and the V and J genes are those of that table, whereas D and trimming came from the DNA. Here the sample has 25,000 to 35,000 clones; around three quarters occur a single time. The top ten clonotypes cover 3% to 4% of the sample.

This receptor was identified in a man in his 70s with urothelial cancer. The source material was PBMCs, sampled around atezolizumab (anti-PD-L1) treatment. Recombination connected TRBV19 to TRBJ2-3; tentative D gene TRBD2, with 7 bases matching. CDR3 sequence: CASRVIGGPDTQYF. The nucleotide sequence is TGTGCCAGTAGGGTTATCGGGGGGCCGGATACGCAGTATTTT.